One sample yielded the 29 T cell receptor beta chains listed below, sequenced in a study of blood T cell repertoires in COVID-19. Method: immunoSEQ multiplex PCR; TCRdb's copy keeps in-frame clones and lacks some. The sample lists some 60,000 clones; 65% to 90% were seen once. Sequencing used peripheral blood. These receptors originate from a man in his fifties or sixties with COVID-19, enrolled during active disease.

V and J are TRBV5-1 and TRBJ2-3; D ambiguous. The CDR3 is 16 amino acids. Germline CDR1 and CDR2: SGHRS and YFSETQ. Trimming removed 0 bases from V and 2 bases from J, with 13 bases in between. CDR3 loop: CASSLDSQIHTDTQYF. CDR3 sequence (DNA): TGCGCCAGCAGCTTGGACAGCCAGATCCACACAGATACGCAGTATTTT.

The CDR3 DNA reads TGCGCCAGCAGCCTGCAGCCTATCGGGGACACTGAAGCTTTCTTT. Amino acid sequence: CASSLQPIGDTEAFF. The chain has TRBV5-1 and TRBJ1-1; no clear D gene. V lost 4 bases to trimming and J lost 3 bases, with 16 bases between them. CDR1 and CDR2 from the germline V gene are SGHRS and YFSETQ. The CDR3 sequence is 15 residues long.

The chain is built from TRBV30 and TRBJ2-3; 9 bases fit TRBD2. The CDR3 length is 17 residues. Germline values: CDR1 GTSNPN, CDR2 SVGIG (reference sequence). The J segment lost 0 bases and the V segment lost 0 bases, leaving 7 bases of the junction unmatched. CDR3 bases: TGTGCCTGGAGTGTACGTCCTAGCGGGATTAGCACAGATACGCAGTATTTT. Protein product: CAWSVRPSGISTDTQYF.

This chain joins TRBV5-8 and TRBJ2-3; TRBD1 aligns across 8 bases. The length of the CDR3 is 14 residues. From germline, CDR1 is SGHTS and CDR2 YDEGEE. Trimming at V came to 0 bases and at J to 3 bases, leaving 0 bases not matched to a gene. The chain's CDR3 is CASSLDRGTDTQYF. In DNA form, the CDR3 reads TGTGCCAGCAGCTTGGACAGGGGGACAGATACGCAGTATTTT.

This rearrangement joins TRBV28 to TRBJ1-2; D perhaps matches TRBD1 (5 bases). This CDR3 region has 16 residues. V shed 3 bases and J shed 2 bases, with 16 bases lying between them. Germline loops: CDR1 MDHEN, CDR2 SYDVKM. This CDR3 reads CASSFIGALTNYGYTF. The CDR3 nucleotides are TGTGCCAGCAGTTTTATAGGGGCCCTAACCAACTATGGCTACACCTTC.

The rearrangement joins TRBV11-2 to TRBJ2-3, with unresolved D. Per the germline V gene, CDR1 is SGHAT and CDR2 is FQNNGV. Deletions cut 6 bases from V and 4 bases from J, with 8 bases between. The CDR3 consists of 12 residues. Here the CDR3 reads CASSPGADTQYF. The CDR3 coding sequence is TGTGCCAGCAGTCCGGGTGCAGATACGCAGTATTTT.

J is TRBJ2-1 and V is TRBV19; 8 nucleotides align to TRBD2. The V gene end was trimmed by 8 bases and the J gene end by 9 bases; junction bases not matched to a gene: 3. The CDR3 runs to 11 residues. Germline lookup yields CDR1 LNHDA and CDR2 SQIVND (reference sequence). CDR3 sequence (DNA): TGTGCCAGTTATAGCGGGACTGAGCAGTTCTTC. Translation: CASYSGTEQFF.

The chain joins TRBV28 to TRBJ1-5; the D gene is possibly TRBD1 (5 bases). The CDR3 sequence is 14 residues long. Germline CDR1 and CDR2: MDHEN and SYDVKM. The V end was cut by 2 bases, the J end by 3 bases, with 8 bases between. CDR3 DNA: TGTGCCAGCAGTTTAGGGGGGACCAATCAGCCCCAGCATTTT. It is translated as CASSLGGTNQPQHF. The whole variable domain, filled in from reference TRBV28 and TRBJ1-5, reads DVKVTQSSRYLVKRTGEKVFLECVQDMDHENMFWYRQDPGLGLRLIYFSYDVKMKEKGDIPEGYSVSREKKERFSLILESASTNQTSMYLCASSLGGTNQPQHFGDGTRLSIL.

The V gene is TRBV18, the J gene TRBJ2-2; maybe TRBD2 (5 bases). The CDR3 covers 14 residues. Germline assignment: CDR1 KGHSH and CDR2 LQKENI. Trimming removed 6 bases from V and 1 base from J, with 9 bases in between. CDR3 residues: CASSVRENTGELFF. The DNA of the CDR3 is TGTGCCAGCTCCGTACGGGAGAACACCGGGGAGCTGTTTTTT. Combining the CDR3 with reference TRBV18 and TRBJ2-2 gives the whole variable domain NAGVMQNPRHLVRRRGQEARLRCSPMKGHSHVYWYRQLPEEGLKFMVYLQKENIIDESGMPKERFSAEFPKEGPSILRIQQVVRGDSAAYFCASSVRENTGELFFGEGSRLTVL.

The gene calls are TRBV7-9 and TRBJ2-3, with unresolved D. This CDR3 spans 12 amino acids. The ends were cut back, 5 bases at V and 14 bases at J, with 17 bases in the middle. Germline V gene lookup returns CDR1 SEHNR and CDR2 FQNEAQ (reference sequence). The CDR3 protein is CASSPLQNNPYF. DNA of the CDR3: TGTGCCAGCAGCCCCCTCCAAAACAACCCGTATTTT.

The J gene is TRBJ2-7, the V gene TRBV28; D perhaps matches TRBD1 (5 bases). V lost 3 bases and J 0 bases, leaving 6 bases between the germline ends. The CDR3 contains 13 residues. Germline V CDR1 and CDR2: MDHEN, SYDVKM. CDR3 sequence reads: CASSLDNSYEQYF. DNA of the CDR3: TGTGCCAGCAGTTTGGACAACTCCTACGAGCAGTACTTC.

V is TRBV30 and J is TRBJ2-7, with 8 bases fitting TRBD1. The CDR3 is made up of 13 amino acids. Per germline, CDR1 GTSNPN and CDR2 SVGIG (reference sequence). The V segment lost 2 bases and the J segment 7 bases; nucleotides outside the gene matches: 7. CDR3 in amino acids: CAWSRTGFGEQYF. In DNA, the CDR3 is TGTGCCTGGAGTCGGACAGGGTTCGGGGAGCAGTACTTC.

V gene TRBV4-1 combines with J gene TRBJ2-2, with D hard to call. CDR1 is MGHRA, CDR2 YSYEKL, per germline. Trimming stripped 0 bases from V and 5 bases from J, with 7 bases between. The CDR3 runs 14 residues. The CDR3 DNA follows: TGCGCCAGCAGCCAAGACATGCAGACCGGGGAGCTGTTTTTT. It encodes CASSQDMQTGELFF.

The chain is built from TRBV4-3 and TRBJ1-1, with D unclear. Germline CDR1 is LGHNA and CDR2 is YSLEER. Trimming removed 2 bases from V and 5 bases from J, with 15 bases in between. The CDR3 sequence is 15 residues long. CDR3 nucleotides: TGCGCCAGCAGCCAAAGTACAGTGTTGGATACTGAAGCTTTCTTT. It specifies CASSQSTVLDTEAFF.

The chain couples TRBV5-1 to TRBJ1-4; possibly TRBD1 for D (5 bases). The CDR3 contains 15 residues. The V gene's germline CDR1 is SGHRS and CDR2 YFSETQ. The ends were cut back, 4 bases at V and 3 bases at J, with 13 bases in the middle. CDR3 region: CASSPLGGANEKLFF. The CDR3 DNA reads TGCGCCAGCAGCCCCTTGGGGGGAGCTAATGAAAAACTGTTTTTT.

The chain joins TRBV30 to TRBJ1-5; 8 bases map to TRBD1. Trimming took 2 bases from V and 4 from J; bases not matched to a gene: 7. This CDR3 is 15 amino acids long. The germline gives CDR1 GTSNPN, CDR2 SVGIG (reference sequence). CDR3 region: CAWSPRDRLNQPQHF. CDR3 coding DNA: TGTGCCTGGAGTCCCCGGGACAGGTTAAATCAGCCCCAGCATTTT.

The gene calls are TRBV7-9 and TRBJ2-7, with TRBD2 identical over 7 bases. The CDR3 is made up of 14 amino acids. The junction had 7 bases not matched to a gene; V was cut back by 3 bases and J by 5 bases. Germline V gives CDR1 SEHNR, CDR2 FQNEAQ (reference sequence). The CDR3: CASSLGGWRDEQYF. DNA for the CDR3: TGTGCCAGCAGCTTGGGGGGGTGGCGCGACGAGCAGTACTTC.

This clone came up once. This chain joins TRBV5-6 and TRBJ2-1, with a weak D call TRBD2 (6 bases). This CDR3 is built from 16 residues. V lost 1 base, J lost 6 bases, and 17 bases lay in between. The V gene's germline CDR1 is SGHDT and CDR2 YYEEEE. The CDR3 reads CASSLISGVTSNEQFF. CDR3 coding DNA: TGTGCCAGCAGCTTGATCTCGGGAGTGACTAGCAATGAGCAGTTCTTC.

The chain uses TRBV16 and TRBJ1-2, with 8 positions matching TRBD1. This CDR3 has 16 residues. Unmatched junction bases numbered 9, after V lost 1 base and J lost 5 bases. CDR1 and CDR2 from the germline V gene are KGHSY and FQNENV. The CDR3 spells CASSQFLNRGAYGYTF. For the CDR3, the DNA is TGTGCCAGCAGCCAATTTCTGAACAGGGGGGCATATGGCTACACCTTC.

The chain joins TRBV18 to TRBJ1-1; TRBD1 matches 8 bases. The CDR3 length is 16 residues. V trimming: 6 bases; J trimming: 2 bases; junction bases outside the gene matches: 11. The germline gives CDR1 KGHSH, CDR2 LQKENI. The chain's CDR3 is CASSLQGAGVNTEAFF. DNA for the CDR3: TGTGCCAGCTCCCTGCAGGGGGCGGGAGTCAACACTGAAGCTTTCTTT.

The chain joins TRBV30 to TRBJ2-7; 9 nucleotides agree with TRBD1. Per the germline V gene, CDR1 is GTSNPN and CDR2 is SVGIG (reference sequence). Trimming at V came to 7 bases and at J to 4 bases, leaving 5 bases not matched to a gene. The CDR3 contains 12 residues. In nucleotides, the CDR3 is TGTGCCTCAGACAGGGGGGGTTACGAGCAGTACTTC. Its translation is CASDRGGYEQYF.

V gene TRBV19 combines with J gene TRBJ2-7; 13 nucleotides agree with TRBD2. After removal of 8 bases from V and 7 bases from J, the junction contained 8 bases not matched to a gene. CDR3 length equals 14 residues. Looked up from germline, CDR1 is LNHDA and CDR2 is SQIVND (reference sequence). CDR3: CASGGLAGAGEQYF. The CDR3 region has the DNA TGTGCCAGTGGCGGACTAGCGGGAGCAGGTGAGCAGTACTTC.

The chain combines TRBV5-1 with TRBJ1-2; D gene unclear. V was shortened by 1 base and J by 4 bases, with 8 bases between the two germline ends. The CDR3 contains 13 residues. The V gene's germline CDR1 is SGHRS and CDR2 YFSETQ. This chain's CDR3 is CASSLSTSYGYTF. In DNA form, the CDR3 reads TGCGCCAGCAGCTTGTCCACAAGCTATGGCTACACCTTC.

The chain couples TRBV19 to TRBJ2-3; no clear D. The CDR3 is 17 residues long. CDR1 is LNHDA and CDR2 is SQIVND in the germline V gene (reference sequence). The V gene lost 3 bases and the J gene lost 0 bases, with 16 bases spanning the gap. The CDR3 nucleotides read TGTGCCAGTAGTATGAGGCGACGACTGCCCAGCACAGATACGCAGTATTTT. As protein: CASSMRRRLPSTDTQYF.

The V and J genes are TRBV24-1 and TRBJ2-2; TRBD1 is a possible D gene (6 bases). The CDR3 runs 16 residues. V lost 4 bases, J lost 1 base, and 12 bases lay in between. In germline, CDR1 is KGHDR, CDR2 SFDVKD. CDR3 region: CATSDRKQGNTGELFF. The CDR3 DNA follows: TGTGCCACCAGTGACCGAAAACAGGGGAACACCGGGGAGCTGTTTTTT.

The DNA for the CDR3 is TGTGCCAGCAGCTTAGGACTAGCGGGAGTGGGTGAGCAGTTCTTC. Its translation: CASSLGLAGVGEQFF. This chain joins TRBV7-3 and TRBJ2-1, with 13 bases that match TRBD2. The CDR3 has 15 residues. Germline V lookup: CDR1 SGHTA, CDR2 FQGTGA. V shed 2 bases and J 9 bases; nucleotides not matched to a gene: 4.

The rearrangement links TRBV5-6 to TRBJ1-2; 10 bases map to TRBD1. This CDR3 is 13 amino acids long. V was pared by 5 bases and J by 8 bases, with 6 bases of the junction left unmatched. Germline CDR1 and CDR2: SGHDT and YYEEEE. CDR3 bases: TGTGCCAGCAGGGGGACAGGGGTCTACGGCTACACCTTC. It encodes CASRGTGVYGYTF.

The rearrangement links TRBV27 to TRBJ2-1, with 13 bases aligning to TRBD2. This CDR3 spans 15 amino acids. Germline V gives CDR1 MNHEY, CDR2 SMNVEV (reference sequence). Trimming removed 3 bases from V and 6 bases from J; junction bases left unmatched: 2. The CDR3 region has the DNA TGTGCCAGCAGTTTTCGACTAGCGGGAGGCAATGAGCAGTTCTTC. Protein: CASSFRLAGGNEQFF.

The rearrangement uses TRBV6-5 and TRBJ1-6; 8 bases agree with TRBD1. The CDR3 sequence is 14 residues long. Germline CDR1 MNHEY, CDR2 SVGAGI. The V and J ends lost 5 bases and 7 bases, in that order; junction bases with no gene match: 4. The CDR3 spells CASSRQGRNSPLHF. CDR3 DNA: TGTGCCAGCAGTCGACAGGGGAGGAATTCACCCCTCCACTTT.